The present T cell receptor beta chain was sequenced within a study of T cell responses to AZD1222 COVID-19 vaccine. This clone appeared a few times. Its antigen is as yet unknown. Study observations and caveats: Baseline serology detected seropositivity in only six or seven AZD1222 recipients. Recipients of two AZD1222 doses showed rising Spike-specific TCR breadth and depth.

The CDR3 sequence is 17 residues long. The V gene end was trimmed by 4 bases and the J gene end by 3 bases; junction bases not matched to a gene: 7. From germline, CDR1 is SGHRS and CDR2 YFSETQ. TCRdb keeps only in-frame clones here, not all; method: immunoSEQ multiplex PCR. The sample includes 200,000 or so clones, roughly 93% of them seen just once. The sample here was peripheral blood, taken on day 0 of AZD1222 vaccination. The chain has TRBV5-1 and TRBJ1-6; 10 bases agree with TRBD1. This TCR was sampled from an adult in good health. The CDR3 here is CASSGGTGEDYNSPLHF. CDR3 DNA: TGCGCCAGCAGCGGAGGGACAGGGGAAGACTATAATTCACCCCTCCACTTT.